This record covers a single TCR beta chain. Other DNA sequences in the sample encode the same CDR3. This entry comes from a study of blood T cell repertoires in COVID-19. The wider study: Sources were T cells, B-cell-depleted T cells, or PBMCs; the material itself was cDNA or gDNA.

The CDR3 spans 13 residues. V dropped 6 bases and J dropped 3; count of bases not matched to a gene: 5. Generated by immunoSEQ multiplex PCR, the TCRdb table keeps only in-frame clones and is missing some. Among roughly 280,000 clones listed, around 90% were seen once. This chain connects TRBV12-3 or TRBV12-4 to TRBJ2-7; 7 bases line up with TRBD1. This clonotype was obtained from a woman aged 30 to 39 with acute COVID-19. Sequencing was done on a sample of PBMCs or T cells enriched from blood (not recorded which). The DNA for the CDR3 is TGTGCCAGCAGCCTACAGGGGAGCTACGAGCAGTACTTC. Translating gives CASSLQGSYEQYF.